The 2 T cell receptor beta chains presented below share a single source sample, sequenced in a study of blood T cell repertoires in COVID-19. Sequenced by immunoSEQ multiplex PCR; TCRdb stores in-frame clones only, minus some. The data contain 200,000 to 300,000 clones, about nine tenths of them singletons. The sequencing input was peripheral blood. These receptors were collected from a man in his 60s who had recovered from COVID-19.

This clone was seen more than once but under ten times. The rearrangement links TRBV4-1 to TRBJ2-7; TRBD2 is a possible D gene (6 bases). The CDR3 extends over 13 amino acids. Germline V lookup: CDR1 MGHRA, CDR2 YSYEKL. V shed 0 bases and J shed 9 bases, with 12 bases lying between them. CDR3 DNA sequence: TGCGCCAGCAGCCAAGAAAGGAGGGACGGGCAGTACTTC. Amino acids: CASSQERRDGQYF.

The V and J genes are TRBV6-6 and TRBJ1-2; a possible D gene is TRBD1 (6 bases). This CDR3 region has 15 residues. The V gene lost 0 bases and the J gene lost 5 bases, with 13 bases spanning the gap. Looked up from germline, CDR1 is MNHNY and CDR2 is SVGAGI (reference sequence). The CDR3 bases are TGTGCCAGCAGTTACTCGCTACAGGGATGGTATGGCTACACCTTC. Its protein product is CASSYSLQGWYGYTF.